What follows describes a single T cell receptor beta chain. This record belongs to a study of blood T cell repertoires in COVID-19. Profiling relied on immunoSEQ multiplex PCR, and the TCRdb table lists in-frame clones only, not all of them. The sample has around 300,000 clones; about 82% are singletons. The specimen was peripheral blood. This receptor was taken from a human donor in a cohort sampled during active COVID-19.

Written as DNA, the CDR3 is TGTGCCAGCAGTTCAAGCCAAAGAAACACTGAAGCTTTCTTT. Residues: CASSSSQRNTEAFF. V and J are TRBV6-6 and TRBJ1-1, with no clear D. Trimming took 4 bases from V and 2 from J, leaving 11 bases between them. Per germline, CDR1 MNHNY and CDR2 SVGAGI (reference sequence). The CDR3 is 14 amino acids.